This T cell receptor (beta chain) was profiled in a study of technical replicates of blood from several donors. Losses at the gene ends were 5 bases for V and 5 bases for J; bases not matched to a gene: 6. The CDR3 has 14 amino acids. CDR1 and CDR2 from the germline V gene are SGHNT and YENEEA. Clones were sequenced by immunoSEQ multiplex PCR, and TCRdb holds only the in-frame ones, with some missing. The sample has about 82,000 clones, roughly 90% seen once; the top ten hold around 0.37%. The chain joins TRBV11-3 to TRBJ1-2; 9 bases are a match to TRBD1. Sequencing input: T cells isolated from PBMCs. This clonotype was sampled from a human donor in good health. CDR3 amino acids: CASSLTGTGYGYTF. The CDR3 region has the DNA TGTGCCAGCAGCCTGACCGGGACAGGGTATGGCTACACCTTC.